Listed here is a single T cell receptor beta chain. The record originates from a study of response to subunit inactivated influenza vaccine. The CDR3 totals 14 residues. V was shortened by 4 bases and J by 6 bases, with 16 bases between the two germline ends. CDR1 and CDR2 (germline): LGHDT, YNNKEL (reference sequence). Using its own MiXCR run on the RT-PCR reads, TCRdb lists one record per CDR3 protein. The sample lists about 520,000 distinct CDR3 sequences; about 25% were seen once. The J gene is TRBJ2-7, the V gene TRBV3-1, with D possibly called TRBD1 or TRBD2 (6 bases each). Specimen: CD4+ T cells sorted from PBMCs, collected around 5 days after vaccination. This receptor was taken from a man aged 50-59 years who received an inactivated influenza vaccine. CDR3 sequence reads: CASSRGARWVEQYF. In DNA, the CDR3 is TGTGCCAGCAGCCGGGGGGCACGTTGGGTCGAGCAGTACTTC.